This T cell receptor beta chain is drawn from a study of shared clonotypes between healthy human individuals. Study-wide points: Generation probabilities of non-shared clonotypes were lower (relative to those shared by all four donors).

Concerning this clone itself: Its antigen is not known.

This CDR3 is 13 amino acids long. Trimming cost V 4 bases and J 6 bases, with 13 bases left between them. Per germline, CDR1 MGHRA and CDR2 YSYEKL. The assay ran at deep level. As processed by the authors: Sequence data from immunoSEQ were junction-only and lacked quality scores; consequently, filtering differed. Profiled with immunoSEQ multiplex PCR; TCRdb holds only in-frame clones, not every one. V and J calls plus clone size are reproduced from that table; the DNA served to infer D and trimming. The sample contains 2 million to 2.5 million clones, roughly 95% of which appear only once. The sequenced sample consisted of naive CD4+ T cells sorted from blood. Subset in this sample: CD45RA+ positively selected. This TCR came from a man between 18 and 29 years old in good health. The rearrangement joins TRBV4-1 to TRBJ2-7; no clear D gene. CDR3 in amino acids: CASSPLGILEQYF. In nucleotides, the CDR3 is TGCGCCAGCAGCCCTTTGGGTATTCTCGAGCAGTACTTC.